Sequencing of this TCR beta chain was carried out in a study of T cells after yellow fever vaccination. Germline values: CDR1 SGHAT, CDR2 FQNNGV. The V end was cut by 4 bases, the J end by 7 bases, with 7 bases between. This CDR3 has 11 amino acids. In TCRdb, the 5' RACE reads were re-called with MiXCR into one record per CDR3 protein. The table lists 25,000 to 30,000 distinct CDR3 sequences, approximately 4.8% of them singletons. The sample holds many counts of this clonotype. Study-wide results and caveats: Weaker, the secondary response had a peak occurring faster, on day 5 versus 15. Most clones from primary vaccination resurfaced after the booster (roughly 96% CD4, 88% CD8).

The rearrangement links TRBV11-2 to TRBJ2-5; no definite D call. The specimen was PBMCs, either bulk or a sorted T-cell subset (CD4+, CD8+, memory, or dextramer-sorted; not recorded which), collected on the day of the yellow fever booster vaccination. The TCR comes from a man between 18 and 35 years old who received the YFV17D yellow fever vaccine. In nucleotides, the CDR3 is TGTGCCAGCAGCTCCCGCCGGACCCAGTACTTC. As protein: CASSSRRTQYF.